This T cell receptor beta chain was obtained from a study of T-cell reconstitution after alpha-beta-depleted transplantation in children. Study-wide points: The high TCRbeta diversity at day 60 in some patients came from surviving recipient T cells and thymic progenitors. One year after transplant, T-cell counts and diversity came mostly from newly produced T cells. Approximately two months post-transplant, alpha-beta T cells reportedly originated from several hundred expanded graft clones.

V dropped 5 bases and J dropped 5 bases, with 8 bases sitting between them. This CDR3 region has 12 residues. CDR1 and CDR2 (germline): SGHVS, FNYEAQ. Turning to this clonotype: The antigen remains unidentified.

A TCRbeta library incorporating unique molecular identifiers was prepared. A single record per CDR3 protein comes from TCRdb applying MiXCR to the PCR reads. The sample shows approximately 270,000 distinct CDR3 sequences, 20% to 30% of them seen only once. Sequences were derived from PBMCs, mostly from graft donor cells, sampled 360 days after TCRalphabeta/CD19-depleted stem cell transplant. This TCR came from a female patient aged 2-10 years who had a stem cell transplant for congenital amegakaryocytic thrombocytopenia, so the T cells may come from the graft donor. The rearrangement joins TRBV7-6 to TRBJ2-3; D ambiguous. The CDR3 sequence is CASSPMGDTQYF. The CDR3 DNA sequence: TGTGCCAGCAGCCCCATGGGAGATACGCAGTATTTT.